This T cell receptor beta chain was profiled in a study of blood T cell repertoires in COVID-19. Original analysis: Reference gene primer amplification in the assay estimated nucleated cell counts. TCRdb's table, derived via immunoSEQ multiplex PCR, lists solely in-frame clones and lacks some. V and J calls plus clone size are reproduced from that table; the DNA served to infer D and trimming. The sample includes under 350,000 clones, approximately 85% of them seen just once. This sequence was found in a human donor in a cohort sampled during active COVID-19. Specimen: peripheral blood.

CDR3 in amino acids: CASSRPGAYTEAFF. The CDR3 nucleotides read TGCGCCAGCAGCCGGCCAGGGGCGTACACTGAAGCTTTCTTT. V and J are TRBV5-1 and TRBJ1-1, with D perhaps matching TRBD1 (6 bases). This CDR3 spans 14 amino acids. From germline, CDR1 is SGHRS and CDR2 YFSETQ. V lost 4 bases and J lost 3, with 13 bases in between.